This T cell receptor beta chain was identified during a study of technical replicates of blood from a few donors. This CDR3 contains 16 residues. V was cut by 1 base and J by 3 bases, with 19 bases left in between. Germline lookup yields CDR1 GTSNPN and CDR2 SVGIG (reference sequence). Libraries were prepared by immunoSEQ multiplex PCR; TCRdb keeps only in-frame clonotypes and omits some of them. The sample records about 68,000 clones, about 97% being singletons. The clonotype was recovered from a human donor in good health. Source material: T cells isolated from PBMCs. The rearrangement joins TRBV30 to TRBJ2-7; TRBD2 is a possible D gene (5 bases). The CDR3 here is CAWSAIIRELFYEQYF. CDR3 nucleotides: TGTGCCTGGAGTGCCATAATTCGGGAATTGTTCTACGAGCAGTACTTC.